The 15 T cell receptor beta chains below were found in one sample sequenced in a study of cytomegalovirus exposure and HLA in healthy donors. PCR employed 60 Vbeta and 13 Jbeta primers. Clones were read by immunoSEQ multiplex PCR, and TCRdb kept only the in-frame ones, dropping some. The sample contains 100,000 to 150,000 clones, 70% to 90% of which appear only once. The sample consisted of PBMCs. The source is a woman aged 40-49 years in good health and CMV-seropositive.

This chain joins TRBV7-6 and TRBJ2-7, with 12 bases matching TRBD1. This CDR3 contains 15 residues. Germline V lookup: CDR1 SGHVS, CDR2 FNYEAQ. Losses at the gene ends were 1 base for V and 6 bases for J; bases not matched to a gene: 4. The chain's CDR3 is CASSLGGQGAGEQYF. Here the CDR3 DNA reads TGTGCCAGCAGCTTAGGGGGACAGGGGGCTGGCGAGCAGTACTTC.

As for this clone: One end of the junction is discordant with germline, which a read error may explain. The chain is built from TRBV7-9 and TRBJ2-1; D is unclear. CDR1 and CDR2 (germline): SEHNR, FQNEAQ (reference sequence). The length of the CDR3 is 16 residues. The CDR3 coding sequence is TGTTCCAGCAGCTTCCATACGGGTTCCTCAGCCAATGAGCAGTTCTTC. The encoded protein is CSSSFHTGSSANEQFF. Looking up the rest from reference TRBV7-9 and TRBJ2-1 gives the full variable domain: DTGVSQNPRHKITKRGQNVTFRCDPISEHNRLYWYRQTLGQGPEFLTYFQNEAQLEKSRLLSDRFSAERPKGSFSTLEIQRTEQGDSAMYLCSSSFHTGSSANEQFFGPGTRLTVL.

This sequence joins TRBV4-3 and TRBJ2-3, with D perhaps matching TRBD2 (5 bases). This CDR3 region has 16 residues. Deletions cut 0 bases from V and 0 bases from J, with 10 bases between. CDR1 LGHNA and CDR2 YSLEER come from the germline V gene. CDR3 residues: CASSQEAESSTDTQYF. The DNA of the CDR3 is TGCGCCAGCAGCCAAGAAGCGGAGTCTAGCACAGATACGCAGTATTTT.

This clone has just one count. CDR3 nucleotide sequence: TGTGCCAGCAGCTTAGCTAGCGGGAGGTTCGATCACCGCGAGCAGTACTTC. It encodes CASSLASGRFDHREQYF. This chain joins TRBV7-8 and TRBJ2-7, with 10 bases fitting TRBD2. The CDR3 contains 17 residues. The V gene end was trimmed by 0 bases and the J gene end by 6 bases; junction bases not matched to a gene: 11. The V gene's germline CDR1 is SGHVS and CDR2 FQNEAQ.

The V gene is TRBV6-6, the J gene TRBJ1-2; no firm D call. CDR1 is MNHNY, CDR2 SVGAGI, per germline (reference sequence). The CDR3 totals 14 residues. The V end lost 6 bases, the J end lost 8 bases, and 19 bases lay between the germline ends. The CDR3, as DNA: TGTGCCAGCAGCCCCAGGCTGGCTTTGCGCGGCTACACCTTC. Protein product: CASSPRLALRGYTF.

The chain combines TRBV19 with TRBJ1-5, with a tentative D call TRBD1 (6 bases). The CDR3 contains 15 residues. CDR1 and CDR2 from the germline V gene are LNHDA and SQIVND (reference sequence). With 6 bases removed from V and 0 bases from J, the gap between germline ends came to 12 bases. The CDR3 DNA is TGTGCCAGTAGGACGACAGGAGGTAGCAATCAGCCCCAGCATTTT. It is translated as CASRTTGGSNQPQHF. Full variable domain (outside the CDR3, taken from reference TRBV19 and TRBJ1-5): DGGITQSPKYLFRKEGQNVTLSCEQNLNHDAMYWYRQDPGQGLRLIYYSQIVNDFQKGDIAEGYSVSREKKESFPLTVTSAQKNPTAFYLCASRTTGGSNQPQHFGDGTRLSIL.

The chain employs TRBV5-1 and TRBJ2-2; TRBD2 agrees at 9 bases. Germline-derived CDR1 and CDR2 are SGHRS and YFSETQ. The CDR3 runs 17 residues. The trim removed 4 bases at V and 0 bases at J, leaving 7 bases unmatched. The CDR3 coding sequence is TGCGCCAGCAGCGCACAGACTAGCGGCGCGAACACCGGGGAGCTGTTTTTT. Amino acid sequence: CASSAQTSGANTGELFF.

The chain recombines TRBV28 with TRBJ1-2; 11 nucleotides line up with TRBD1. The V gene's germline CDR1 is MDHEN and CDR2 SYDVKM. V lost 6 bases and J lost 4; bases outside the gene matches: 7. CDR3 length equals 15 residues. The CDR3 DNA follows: TGTGCCAGCAGCCCCCGGACAGGGGGCTTCTATGGCTACACCTTC. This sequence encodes CASSPRTGGFYGYTF.

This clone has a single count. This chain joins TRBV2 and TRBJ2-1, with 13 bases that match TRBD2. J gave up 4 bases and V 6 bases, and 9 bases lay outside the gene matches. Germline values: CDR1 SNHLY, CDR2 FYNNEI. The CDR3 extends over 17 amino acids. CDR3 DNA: TGTGCCAGCAGCGCGAGACTAGCGGGGGGACTTTACAATGAGCAGTTCTTC. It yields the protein CASSARLAGGLYNEQFF.

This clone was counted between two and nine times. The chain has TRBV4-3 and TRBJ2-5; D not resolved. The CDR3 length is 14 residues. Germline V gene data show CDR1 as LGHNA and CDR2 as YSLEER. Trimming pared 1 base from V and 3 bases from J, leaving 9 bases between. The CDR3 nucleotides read TGCGCCAGCAGCCAAGGCTTAGTGAAAGAGACCCAGTACTTC. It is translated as CASSQGLVKETQYF.

Here the CDR3 DNA reads TGTGCCAGCAGCCCCGTTGGACTAGGACACAATGAGCAGTTCTTC. Translated: CASSPVGLGHNEQFF. The chain links TRBV7-9 to TRBJ2-1; 7 nucleotides line up with TRBD2. Germline CDR1 is SEHNR and CDR2 is FQNEAQ (reference sequence). Losses at the gene ends were 5 bases for V and 5 bases for J; bases not matched to a gene: 9. The CDR3 is 15 amino acids.

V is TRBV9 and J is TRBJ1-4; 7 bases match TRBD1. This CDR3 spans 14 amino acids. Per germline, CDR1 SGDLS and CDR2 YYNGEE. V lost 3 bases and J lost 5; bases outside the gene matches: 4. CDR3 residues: CASSDGTVNEKLFF. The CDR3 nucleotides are TGTGCCAGCAGCGACGGGACAGTGAATGAAAAACTGTTTTTT.

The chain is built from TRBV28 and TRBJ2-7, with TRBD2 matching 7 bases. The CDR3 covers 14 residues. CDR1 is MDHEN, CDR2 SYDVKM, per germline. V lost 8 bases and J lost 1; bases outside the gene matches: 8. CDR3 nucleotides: TGTGCCAGCTACGGCAGCGGGAAGTCCTACGAGCAGTACTTC. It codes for CASYGSGKSYEQYF.

DNA of the CDR3: TGCGCCAGCTCTAGGTCCTACAATGAGCAGTTCTTC. Translated: CASSRSYNEQFF. The chain combines TRBV5-1 with TRBJ2-1, with D hard to call. CDR1 is SGHRS and CDR2 is YFSETQ in the germline V gene. The CDR3 totals 12 residues. Trimming shortened V by 7 bases and J by 1 base, and 6 bases separated the two germline ends. Full variable domain (outside the CDR3, taken from reference TRBV5-1 and TRBJ2-1): KAGVTQTPRYLIKTRGQQVTLSCSPISGHRSVSWYQQTPGQGLQFLFEYFSETQRNKGNFPGRFSGRQFSNSRSEMNVSTLELGDSALYLCASSRSYNEQFFGPGTRLTVL.

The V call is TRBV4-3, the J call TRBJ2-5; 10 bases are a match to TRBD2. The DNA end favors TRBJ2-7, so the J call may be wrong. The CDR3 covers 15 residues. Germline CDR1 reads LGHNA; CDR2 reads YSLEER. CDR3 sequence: CASSQLASGGYEQYF. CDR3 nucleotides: TGCGCCAGCAGCCAACTAGCTAGCGGGGGCTACGAGCAGTACTTC.